In its sample, the clone carrying this T cell receptor beta chain was seen a few times. The CDR3 extends over 15 amino acids. Germline CDR1 and CDR2: SQVTM and ANQGSEA. Trimming left V 6 bases short and J 0 bases short, with 15 bases between. The data stem from a study of CD8+ T cells in alopecia areata. Study information: For the treated group, dosing was oral tofacitinib at 5 to 10 mg twice daily.

Sequencing templates came from extracted RNA that was reverse transcribed into cDNA. TCRdb's copy holds only in-frame clones and misses some; the assay was immunoSEQ multiplex PCR. The sample shows 140,000 to 150,000 clones, more than 75% of them seen only once. This clonotype originated in a human donor with alopecia areata. The source material was CD8+ T cells sorted from blood, sampled at week 0. The chain recombines TRBV29-1 with TRBJ2-1; D may match TRBD1 or TRBD2 (5 bases each). For the CDR3, the DNA is TGCAGCGTCCCCCCGAGGGGCCGCTCCTACAATGAGCAGTTCTTC. It encodes CSVPPRGRSYNEQFF.